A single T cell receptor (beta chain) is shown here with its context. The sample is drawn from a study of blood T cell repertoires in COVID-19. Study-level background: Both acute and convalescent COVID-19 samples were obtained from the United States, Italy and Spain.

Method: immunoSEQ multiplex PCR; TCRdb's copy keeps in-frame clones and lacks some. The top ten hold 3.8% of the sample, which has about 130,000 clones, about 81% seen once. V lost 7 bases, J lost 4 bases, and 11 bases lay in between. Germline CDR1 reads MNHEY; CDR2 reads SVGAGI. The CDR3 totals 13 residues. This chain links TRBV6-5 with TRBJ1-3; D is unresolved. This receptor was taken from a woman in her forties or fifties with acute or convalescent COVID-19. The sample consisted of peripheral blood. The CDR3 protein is CASTRSRGNTIYF. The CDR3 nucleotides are TGTGCCAGCACCCGGTCCCGCGGAAACACCATATATTTT.